Listed here are 17 T cell receptor beta chains from one sample, sequenced in a study of T cells in Graves' hyperthyroidism and ophthalmopathy. There were TCR beta CDR3 regions amplified from RNA transcripts. Primed by the HTBI set, a first-round RT-PCR was run on the TCR CDR3. TCRdb redid the calling of the multiplex PCR reads with MiXCR, one entry per CDR3 protein. The top ten clones hold over 15% of a sample with around 700,000 distinct CDR3 sequences, about 19% of them seen once. The sample consisted of blood. The receptors shown here come from a woman in her 50s with Graves' hyperthyroidism that later progressed to Graves' ophthalmopathy.

This clonotype has only a few counts. This chain links TRBV5-1 with TRBJ1-3; D may be TRBD1 (6 bases). The V and J ends lost 0 bases and 4 bases respectively, with 14 bases between them. Germline V gene sequence: CDR1 SGHRS, CDR2 YFSETQ. The CDR3 runs to 16 residues. The CDR3 DNA sequence: TGCGCCAGCAGCTTGGGGGGGCCATCCGGAGGAAACACCATATATTTT. Its protein is CASSLGGPSGGNTIYF.

This clonotype was counted at least ten times. V is TRBV20-1 and J is TRBJ2-7; 12 bases are shared with TRBD2. The CDR3 totals 13 residues. The germline CDR1 and CDR2 sequences are DFQATT and SNEGSKA (reference sequence). V lost 8 bases and J lost 2; bases outside the gene matches: 4. CDR3 in amino acids: CSFGLAGTYEQYF. The DNA for the CDR3 is TGCAGTTTCGGACTAGCGGGGACCTACGAGCAGTACTTC.

This clonotype was picked up many times. The chain has TRBV5-1 and TRBJ1-2, with TRBD1 as a possible D gene (5 bases). The CDR3 is 13 amino acids. Germline CDR1 is SGHRS and CDR2 is YFSETQ. V shed 2 bases and J shed 4 bases, with 9 bases lying between them. The CDR3 sequence: CASSFSDSYGYTF. In DNA, the CDR3 is TGCGCCAGCAGCTTTAGTGACAGCTATGGCTACACCTTC.

This clonotype has only a few counts. CDR3 residues: CASSQEGTPYEQYF. CDR3 bases: TGCGCCAGCAGCCAAGAAGGGACTCCCTACGAGCAGTACTTC. The chain combines TRBV4-1 with TRBJ2-7; D is possibly TRBD2 (6 bases). This CDR3 region has 14 residues. Looked up from germline, CDR1 is MGHRA and CDR2 is YSYEKL. V was clipped by 0 bases and J by 2 bases, with 8 bases between them.

This clonotype occurred a few times. A read error may explain this, as a much larger clone is one base away. The rearrangement uses TRBV27 and TRBJ2-7, with D possibly matching TRBD2 (7 bases). V was pared by 1 base and J by 7 bases, with 14 bases between. Per germline, CDR1 MNHEY and CDR2 SMNVEV (reference sequence). The CDR3 sequence is 14 residues long. Here the CDR3 reads CASSLLVEGGEQYF. DNA for the CDR3: TGTGCCAGCAGTTTATTGGTAGAGGGGGGGGAGCAGTACTTC.

This clonotype came up many times. The V and J genes are TRBV15 and TRBJ2-5, with D tentatively TRBD1 (5 bases). Germline CDR1 is LNHNV and CDR2 is YYDKDF (reference sequence). With 3 bases removed from V and 2 bases from J, the gap between germline ends came to 19 bases. The CDR3 runs 17 residues. CDR3 DNA: TGTGCCACCAGCAGTGAGGCCAGGGCGTGGGGACAAGAGACCCAGTACTTC. It yields the protein CATSSEARAWGQETQYF.

This clonotype was observed many times. The chain combines TRBV12-3 or TRBV12-4 with TRBJ2-7; no clear D. CDR3 length: 11 amino acids. Trimming shortened V by 2 bases and J by 5 bases, and 4 bases separated the two germline ends. The DNA of the CDR3 is TGTGCCAGCAGTTTAAAGGACGAGCAGTACTTC. As protein: CASSLKDEQYF.

J is TRBJ2-5 and V is TRBV7-9; tentatively, D is TRBD1 (5 bases). The V end lost 6 bases, the J end lost 5 bases, and 10 bases lay between the germline ends. CDR1 and CDR2 (germline): SEHNR, FQNEAQ (reference sequence). The CDR3 is made up of 12 amino acids. The chain's CDR3 is CASSAGFETQYF. The CDR3 nucleotides are TGTGCCAGCAGTGCAGGGTTTGAGACCCAGTACTTC.

The chain uses TRBV20-1 and TRBJ2-3; 9 bases fit TRBD2. The CDR3 has 15 residues. Trimming took 5 bases from V and 6 from J; bases not matched to a gene: 12. Germline V lookup: CDR1 DFQATT, CDR2 SNEGSKA (reference sequence). The CDR3 nucleotides are TGCAGTGCTTCGACTAGCGGCGGTGTTTTGGATACGCAGTATTTT. Its translation is CSASTSGGVLDTQYF.

This clonotype appeared many times. The chain joins TRBV11-3 to TRBJ1-1; D ambiguous. From germline, CDR1 is SGHNT and CDR2 YENEEA. This CDR3 has 15 residues. V was clipped by 1 base and J by 2 bases, with 11 bases between them. The DNA for the CDR3 is TGTGCCAGCAGCTTAGGATCAGATTCTAACACTGAAGCTTTCTTT. Encoded protein: CASSLGSDSNTEAFF.

Many counts were recorded for this clonotype. This rearrangement joins TRBV12-3 or TRBV12-4 to TRBJ1-1; D is uncertain. Trimming shortened V by 1 base and J by 4 bases, and 16 bases separated the two germline ends. This CDR3 region has 16 residues. The CDR3 DNA follows: TGTGCCAGCAGTTTAGGGATGGGCGCTGGAAGCACTGAAGCTTTCTTT. Amino acids: CASSLGMGAGSTEAFF.

With respect to this clonotype: This may come from a read error, since a much larger clone is one base off. V and J are TRBV30 and TRBJ1-4, with 10 bases aligning to TRBD1. Germline V lookup: CDR1 GTSNPN, CDR2 SVGIG (reference sequence). CDR3 length equals 13 residues. The CDR3 reads CVGDRGGGEKLFF. CDR3 coding DNA: TGTGTCGGGGACAGGGGCGGAGGCGAAAAACTGTTTTTT.

This clonotype was counted ten times or more. The chain has TRBV3-1 and TRBJ2-1, with TRBD2 identical over 9 bases. CDR3 size: 17 residues. Germline CDR1 and CDR2: LGHDT and YNNKEL (reference sequence). V lost 0 bases and J lost 3; bases outside the gene matches: 6. The CDR3 protein is CASSQDRLAGIYNEQFF. The CDR3 DNA sequence: TGTGCCAGCAGCCAAGATCGTCTAGCGGGGATCTACAATGAGCAGTTCTTC.

The sample holds many counts of this clonotype. The CDR3 coding sequence is TGTGCCAGTACCCTGGGACAGGGGAGCACTGAAGCTTTCTTT. Translation gives CASTLGQGSTEAFF. The chain combines TRBV19 with TRBJ1-1, with TRBD1 matching over 10 bases. The germline gives CDR1 LNHDA, CDR2 SQIVND (reference sequence). CDR3 length: 14 amino acids. V shed 7 bases, J shed 4 bases, and the junction held 6 bases outside the gene matches.

Here the CDR3 reads CSASTGLAGGGETQYF. CDR3 DNA: TGCAGTGCTTCGACGGGACTAGCGGGGGGTGGAGAGACCCAGTACTTC. The rearrangement uses TRBV20-1 and TRBJ2-5, with 15 bases that match TRBD2. The CDR3 has 16 amino acids. Germline assignment: CDR1 DFQATT and CDR2 SNEGSKA (reference sequence). V gave up 5 bases and J gave up 4 bases; unmatched junction bases: 8.

The genes are TRBV5-1 and TRBJ2-2, with 7 nucleotides matching TRBD1. V was pared by 1 base and J by 6 bases, with 12 bases of the junction left unmatched. This CDR3 region has 17 residues. Germline values: CDR1 SGHRS, CDR2 YFSETQ. The DNA for the CDR3 is TGCGCCAGCAGCTTGACGGCCAGACAGGGAAATTCCGGGGAGCTGTTTTTT. As protein: CASSLTARQGNSGELFF.

On this clonotype: This clone may be a read error of a much larger clone one base away. The chain uses TRBV29-1 and TRBJ2-1, with D uncertain. Germline assignment: CDR1 SQVTM and CDR2 ANQGSEA. This CDR3 is 11 amino acids long. V was pared by 7 bases and J by 4 bases, with 8 bases between. The CDR3 coding sequence is TGCAGCGCGGACGGGTACAATGAGCAGTTCTTC. Its translation is CSADGYNEQFF.